Shown below are 8 T cell receptor beta chains from a single sample sequenced in a study of blood T cells in healthy people across ages (dated by TCRdb to between 2015 and 2016). The library was produced with 5' RACE. This sample was sequenced with an Illumina HiSeq 2500. A second roughly 6 to 11 cycle PCR used a sample-barcoded 5' primer and a J-beta primer mix. Using fastp trimming at Q25 and MiXCR clonotype assembly, TCRdb reanalyzed the public sequencing data and kept in-frame beta chains. Rows are combined by CDR3 protein, so each entry shows the most common genes and DNA. The sample table holds roughly 1.5 million distinct CDR3 sequences, of which roughly 43% were seen once. The ten largest make up 4% of the sample. Sequenced material: blood. These receptors were obtained from a woman aged 18-30 years in good health.

The V and J genes are TRBV6-2 or TRBV6-3 and TRBJ1-5; D unresolved. Germline V gene sequence: CDR1 MNHEY, CDR2 SVGEGT. V dropped 6 bases and J dropped 5 bases, with 14 bases sitting between them. CDR3 length equals 14 residues. The CDR3 loop is CASSTIDTDQPQHF. CDR3 bases: TGTGCCAGCAGCACCATCGACACCGATCAGCCCCAGCATTTT.

This clonotype was counted between two and nine times. The rearrangement joins TRBV2 to TRBJ2-1, with 9 bases aligning to TRBD2. The DNA end favors TRBJ2-7, so the J call may be wrong. This CDR3 comprises 14 residues. Germline V gene data show CDR1 as SNHLY and CDR2 as FYNNEI. The CDR3 region is CACVASGAYNEQYF. In nucleotides, the CDR3 is TGTGCCTGCGTGGCTAGCGGGGCATACAATGAGCAGTACTTC.

This clonotype was seen a few times. The J gene is TRBJ2-2, the V gene TRBV20-1, with 9 bases aligning to TRBD2. CDR1 and CDR2 (germline): DFQATT, SNEGSKA (reference sequence). The length of the CDR3 is 14 residues. V was pared by 5 bases and J by 9 bases, with 10 bases of the junction left unmatched. Written as DNA, the CDR3 is TGCAGTGCTTTGGCGGGAGGGCGTTATAGGGAGCTGTTTTTT. As protein: CSALAGGRYRELFF.

This clonotype was detected only once. One base away lies a much larger clone, so this may be a sequencing read error. The chain couples TRBV20-1 to TRBJ2-5, with 11 bases lining up with TRBD2. The CDR3 contains 14 residues. Per the germline V gene, CDR1 is DFQATT and CDR2 is SNEGSKA (reference sequence). The CDR3 DNA reads TGCAGTGCTAGAGGACTAGCGGGGTCAGAGACCCTGTACTTC. Protein product: CSARGLAGSETLYF.

A few counts support this clonotype. The genes are TRBV2 and TRBJ2-5; 8 nucleotides agree with TRBD1. Trimming cost V 6 bases and J 5 bases; bases outside gene matches: 11. Germline CDR1 is SNHLY and CDR2 is FYNNEI. This CDR3 has 15 residues. The CDR3 loop is CASSPAGTGGETQYF. CDR3 nucleotides: TGTGCCAGCAGCCCCGCCGGGACAGGAGGGGAGACCCAGTACTTC. The full variable domain, with the rest looked up from reference TRBV2 and TRBJ2-5, is EPEVTQTPSHQVTQMGQEVILRCVPISNHLYFYWYRQILGQKVEFLVSFYNNEISEKSEIFDDQFSVERPDGSNFTLKIRSTKLEDSAMYFCASSPAGTGGETQYFGPGTRLLVL.

V usage is TRBV5-4 and J usage is TRBJ2-1; TRBD2 matches 9 bases. The ends lost 5 bases at V and 8 bases at J; junction bases unmatched: 5. The germline V gene has CDR1 SGHNT and CDR2 YYREEE (reference sequence). The CDR3 sequence is 13 residues long. CDR3 DNA sequence: TGTGCCAGCAGGCGGGGGGGCCAGTATGAGCAGTTCTTC. Its protein is CASRRGGQYEQFF.

The chain links TRBV20-1 to TRBJ2-3; D is ambiguous. The V gene lost 6 bases and the J gene lost 3 bases, with 16 bases spanning the gap. The CDR3 has 14 residues. The germline V gene has CDR1 DFQATT and CDR2 SNEGSKA (reference sequence). CDR3 DNA sequence: TGCAGTGCCGGGCTGGAGCGCTCTACAGATACGCAGTATTTT. Translated: CSAGLERSTDTQYF.

The chain carries TRBV20-1 and TRBJ2-4; D is perhaps TRBD1 (5 bases). Looked up from germline, CDR1 is DFQATT and CDR2 is SNEGSKA (reference sequence). This CDR3 region has 17 residues. Deletions cut 6 bases from V and 2 bases from J, with 23 bases between. The CDR3 reads CSALKVDGARPKNIQYF. The CDR3, as DNA: TGCAGTGCCCTCAAAGTAGATGGGGCAAGACCCAAAAACATTCAGTACTTC.